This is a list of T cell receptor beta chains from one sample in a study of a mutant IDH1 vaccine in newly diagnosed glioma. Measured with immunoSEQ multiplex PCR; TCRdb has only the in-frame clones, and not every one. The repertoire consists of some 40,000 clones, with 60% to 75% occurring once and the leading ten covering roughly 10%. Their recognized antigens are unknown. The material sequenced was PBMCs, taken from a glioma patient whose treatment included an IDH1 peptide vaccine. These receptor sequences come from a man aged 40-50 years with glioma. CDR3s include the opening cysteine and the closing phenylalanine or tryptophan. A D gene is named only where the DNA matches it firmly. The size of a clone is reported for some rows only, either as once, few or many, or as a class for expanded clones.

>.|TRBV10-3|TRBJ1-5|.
TGTGCCATCAGTGAGGAGGCGGGGGCGCAGCCCCAGCATTTT
CAISEEAGAQPQHF
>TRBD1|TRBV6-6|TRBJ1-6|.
TGTGCCAGCAGTTACTCCAGGGGGCCTTCACCCCTCCACTTT
CASSYSRGPSPLHF
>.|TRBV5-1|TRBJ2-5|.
TGCGCCAGCAGCTTGGAAGGGGAGACCCAGTACTTC
CASSLEGETQYF
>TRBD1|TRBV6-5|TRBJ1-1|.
TGTGCCAGCGGGACAGGGCTCGTGAGCACTGAAGCTTTCTTT
CASGTGLVSTEAFF
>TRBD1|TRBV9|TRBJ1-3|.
TGTGCCAGCAGCGGAGAAGGACAGGGGGGTGAGGGAAACACCATATATTTT
CASSGEGQGGEGNTIYF
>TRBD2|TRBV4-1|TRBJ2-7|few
TGCGCCAGCAGCGGTACCGTTAGCGGGAGCTCCTACGAGCAGTACTTC
CASSGTVSGSSYEQYF
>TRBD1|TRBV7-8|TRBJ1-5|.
TGTGCCAGCGTGGGTAACGGAATTCTAGGACAGGGCAATCAGCCCCAGCATTTT
CASVGNGILGQGNQPQHF
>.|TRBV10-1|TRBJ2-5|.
TGCGCCAGCAGTGAGGGACTACAAGAGACCCAGTACTTC
CASSEGLQETQYF
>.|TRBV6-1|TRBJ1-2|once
TGTGCCAGCAGTGAAGGAGTCTGGTTCCGAACAGGGTTGGATGGCTACACCTTC
CASSEGVWFRTGLDGYTF
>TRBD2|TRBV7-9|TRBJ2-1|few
TGTGCCAGCAGCCTGACCTCCGGGGCGGGAGTTAGTAATGAGCAGTTCTTC
CASSLTSGAGVSNEQFF
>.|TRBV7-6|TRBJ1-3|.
TGTGCCAGCAGCTCATGGGGGGAGAAGTCCGGAAACACCATATATTTT
CASSSWGEKSGNTIYF
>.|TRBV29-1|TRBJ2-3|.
TGCAGCGTCCTCAGCCTAGAGGGCGATACGCAGTATTTT
CSVLSLEGDTQYF
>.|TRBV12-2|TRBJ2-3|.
TGTGCAAGTCGCCTCCGGACGGGACCCCGCACAGATACGCAGTATTTT
CASRLRTGPRTDTQYF
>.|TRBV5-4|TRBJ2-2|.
TGTGCCAGCAGCCCCCAGGGGGGGTGGAACACCGGGGAGCTGTTTTTT
CASSPQGGWNTGELFF
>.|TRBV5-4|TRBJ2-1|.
TGTGCCAGCAGCTTGTTGGTCGGTGAGCAGTTCTTC
CASSLLVGEQFF
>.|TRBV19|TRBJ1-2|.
TGTGCCAGTACGGGTCAATTATACTATGGCTACACCTTC
CASTGQLYYGYTF
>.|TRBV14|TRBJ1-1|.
TGTGCCAGCAGCTCGCAGGGACACTATGAAGCTTTCTTT
CASSSQGHYEAFF
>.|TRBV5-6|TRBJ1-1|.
TGTGCCAGCAGCTTGGGCGGGGCAGGTAACACTGAAGCTTTCTTT
CASSLGGAGNTEAFF
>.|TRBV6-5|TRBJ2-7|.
TGTGCCAGCAGGACGACTAGCTCCTACGAGCAGTACTTC
CASRTTSSYEQYF
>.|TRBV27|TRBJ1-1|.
TGTGCCAGCAGTTTGTTTGGCCCCCGGGGATACACTGAAGCTTTCTTT
CASSLFGPRGYTEAFF
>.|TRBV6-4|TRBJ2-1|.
TGTGCCAGCAGACCTCAGGGATCCTACAATGAGCAGTTCTTC
CASRPQGSYNEQFF
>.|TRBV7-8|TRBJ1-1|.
TGTGCCAGCAGCTTAGACAGGGAACGTCCGGAAAATTTCTTT
CASSLDRERPENFF
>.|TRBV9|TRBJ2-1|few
TGTGCCAGCCAAGCCGCCTGGGGGGAGCAGTTCTTC
CASQAAWGEQFF
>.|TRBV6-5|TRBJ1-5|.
TGTGCCAGCAGTCCCCGAGATCAGCCCCAGCATTTT
CASSPRDQPQHF
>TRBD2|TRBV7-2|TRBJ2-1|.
TGTGCCAGCAAGCGGGAGTCCAATGAGCAGTTCTTC
CASKRESNEQFF
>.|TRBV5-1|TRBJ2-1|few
TGCGCCAGCAGCTTGGCACAGTTGTCCTACAATGAGCAGTTCTTC
CASSLAQLSYNEQFF
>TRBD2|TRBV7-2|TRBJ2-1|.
TGTGCCAGCAGCTTAGTGGGCGGGAGGCAATACAATGAGCAGTTCTTC
CASSLVGGRQYNEQFF
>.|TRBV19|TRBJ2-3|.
TGTGCCAGTAGTATGTTTGCGGCAGATACGCAGTATTTT
CASSMFAADTQYF
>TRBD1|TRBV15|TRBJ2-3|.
TGTGCCACCAGCCTCCGGGACAGGGGGCCCACAGATACGCAGTATTTT
CATSLRDRGPTDTQYF
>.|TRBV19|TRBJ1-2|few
TGTGCCAGTACCCCGCCGGGCTATGGCTACACCTTC
CASTPPGYGYTF
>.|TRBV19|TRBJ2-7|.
TGTGCCAGTAAACAGGGTTCCTACGAGCAGTACTTC
CASKQGSYEQYF
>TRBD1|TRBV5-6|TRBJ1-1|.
TGTGCCAGCAGCTCTGACAGGGGCGGAGAGACTGAAGCTTTCTTT
CASSSDRGGETEAFF
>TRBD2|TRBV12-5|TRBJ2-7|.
TGTGCTAGTGGTCCGCCGATGGCGGGAGGGCCCCTTGAGCAGTACTTC
CASGPPMAGGPLEQYF
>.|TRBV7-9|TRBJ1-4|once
TGTGCCAGCAGCTTAGACGGGAAGGCTAATGAAAAACTGTTTTTT
CASSLDGKANEKLFF
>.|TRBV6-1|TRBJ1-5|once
TGTGCCAGCAGTGAAGGGGGACTCAACAATCAGCCCCAGCATTTT
CASSEGGLNNQPQHF
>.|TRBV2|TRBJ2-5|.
TGTGCCAGCACCCCTAATGGTAGCGGAGGTGAGACCCAGTACTTC
CASTPNGSGGETQYF
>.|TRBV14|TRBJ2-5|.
TGTGCCAGCAGCCAAGATACACCAGGGGGGGAGACCCAGTACTTC
CASSQDTPGGETQYF
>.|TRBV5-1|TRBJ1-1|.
TGCGCCAGCAGCTTGGTGGGGGGAACAGGGAAGAACACTGAAGCTTTCTTT
CASSLVGGTGKNTEAFF
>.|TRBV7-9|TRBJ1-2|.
TGTGCCAGCAGCTTGGAAAGGGAGATGGGCTACACCTTC
CASSLEREMGYTF
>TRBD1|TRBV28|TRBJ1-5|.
TGTGCCAGCAGGAAGGACAGGGGCGGCAATCAGCCCCAGCATTTT
CASRKDRGGNQPQHF
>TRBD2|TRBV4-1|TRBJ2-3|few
TGCGCCAGCAGCCAAGCCGGGACTAGCGGGAGGGATACGCAGTATTTT
CASSQAGTSGRDTQYF
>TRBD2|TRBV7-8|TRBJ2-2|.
TGTGCCAGCACCTTACTACGCGGGAGTAACACCGGGGAGCTGTTTTTT
CASTLLRGSNTGELFF
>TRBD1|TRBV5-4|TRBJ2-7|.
TGTGCCAGCAGCAGACAGGGCTACGAGCAGTACTTC
CASSRQGYEQYF
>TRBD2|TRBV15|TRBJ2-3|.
TGTGCCACCAGCAGAGAAAGGGTTAGCGGGAGCCATACGCAGTATTTT
CATSRERVSGSHTQYF
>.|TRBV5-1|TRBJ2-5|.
TGCGCCAGCAGCCCGGCGGACGGGACAAGGACCCAGTACTTC
CASSPADGTRTQYF
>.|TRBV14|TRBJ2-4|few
TGTGCCAGCAGCTATCGGGGCAGGGCCGCTGGGAACATTCAGTACTTC
CASSYRGRAAGNIQYF
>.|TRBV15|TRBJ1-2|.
TGTGCCACCAGCAGAGATGGAGTAGGGGGTAGTTTGACTGGCTACACCTTC
CATSRDGVGGSLTGYTF
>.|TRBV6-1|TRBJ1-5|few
TGTGCCAGCACACAGCCCAATCAGCCCCAGCATTTT
CASTQPNQPQHF
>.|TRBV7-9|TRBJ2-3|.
TGTGCCAGCAGCAGCTCGGGCACAGATACGCAGTATTTT
CASSSSGTDTQYF
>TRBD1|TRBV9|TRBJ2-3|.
TGTGCCAGCAGCGTGGACAGGGGGGGAAGCACAGATACGCAGTATTTT
CASSVDRGGSTDTQYF
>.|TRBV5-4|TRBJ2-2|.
TGTGCCAGCAGCTTTAGACAGGAAAAGAACACCGGGGAGCTGTTTTTT
CASSFRQEKNTGELFF
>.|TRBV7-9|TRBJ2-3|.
TGTGCCAGCAGCACCGGGACTGGGACCATGCGGACAGATACGCAGTATTTT
CASSTGTGTMRTDTQYF
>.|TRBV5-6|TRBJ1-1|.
TGTGCCAGCAGCCGTGGGCCGGGGACTGAAGCTTTCTTT
CASSRGPGTEAFF
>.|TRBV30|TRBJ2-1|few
TGTGCCTGGGCCGCCCGCTACAATCAGCAGTTCTTC
CAWAARYNQQFF
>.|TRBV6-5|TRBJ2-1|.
TGTGCCAGCACCAGAGGGAGCTCCTACAATGAGCAGTTCTTC
CASTRGSSYNEQFF
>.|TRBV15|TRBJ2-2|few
TGTGCCACCAGCAGAGTGAGGACCGGGGAGCTGTTTTTT
CATSRVRTGELFF
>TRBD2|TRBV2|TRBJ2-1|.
TGTGCCAGCAGTGGACTAGCAGCCTACAATGAGCAGTTCTTC
CASSGLAAYNEQFF
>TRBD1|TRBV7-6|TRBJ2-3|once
TGTGCCAGCAGAGCAAGCCTCGGGACAGGCCCCACAGATACGCAGTATTTT
CASRASLGTGPTDTQYF
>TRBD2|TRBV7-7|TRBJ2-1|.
TGTGCCAGCAGCTTCGTAGCGGGTCCGGGCAATGAGCAGTTCTTC
CASSFVAGPGNEQFF
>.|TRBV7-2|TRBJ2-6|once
TGTGCCAGCAGACCCGGGTATGGGGCCAACGTCCTGACTTTC
CASRPGYGANVLTF